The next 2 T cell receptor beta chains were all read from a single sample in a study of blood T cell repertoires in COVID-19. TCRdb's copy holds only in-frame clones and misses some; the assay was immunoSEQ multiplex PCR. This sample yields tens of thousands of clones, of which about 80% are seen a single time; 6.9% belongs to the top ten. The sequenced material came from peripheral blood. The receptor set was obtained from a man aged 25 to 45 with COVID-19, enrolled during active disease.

CDR3 bases: TGTGCCAGCAGTTTCGACGGGAGGGCCTACGAGCAGTACTTC. Amino acid sequence: CASSFDGRAYEQYF. This chain links TRBV27 with TRBJ2-7; TRBD2 matches at 8 bases. The CDR3 spans 14 residues. Germline values: CDR1 MNHEY, CDR2 SMNVEV (reference sequence). The V segment lost 3 bases and the J segment 2 bases; nucleotides outside the gene matches: 3.

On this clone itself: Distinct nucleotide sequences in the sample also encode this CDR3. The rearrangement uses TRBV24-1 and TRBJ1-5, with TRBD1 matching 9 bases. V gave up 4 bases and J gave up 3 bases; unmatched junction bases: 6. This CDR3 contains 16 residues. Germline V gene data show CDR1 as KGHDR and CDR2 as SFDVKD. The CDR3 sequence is CATSDRGQGNNQPQHF. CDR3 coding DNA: TGTGCCACCAGTGACCGCGGACAGGGGAACAATCAGCCCCAGCATTTT.